Sequencing of this T cell receptor beta chain was carried out in a study of T cell repertoires in cytomegalovirus infection. This CDR3 has 15 residues. The ends were cut back, 3 bases at V and 1 base at J, with 13 bases in the middle. Germline V lookup: CDR1 LNHDA, CDR2 SQIVND (reference sequence). Study results and caveats: HLA-C-restricted, CMV-specific TCR beta clonotypes were dominant ex vivo.

TCRdb re-analysed the reads in MiXCR, keeping a single row per CDR3 protein. The table lists 750,000 to 900,000 distinct CDR3 sequences, approximately 32% of them singletons. Points on this clonotype: Its antigen is unidentified.

Source: cultured CD8+ T cells from PBMCs, taken from culture after CMV antigen stimulation. The chain combines TRBV19 with TRBJ2-7; TRBD1 is a possible D gene (5 bases). This TCR came from a human donor in good health (CMV status not recorded). Some clones in this sample may be carry-over from other donors' samples. The CDR3 nucleotides read TGTGCCAGTAGTATGCTAGGGGCGTCTTCCTACGAGCAGTACTTC. It yields the protein CASSMLGASSYEQYF.